This record concerns one TCR beta chain sequence. What it binds is not known. The CDR3 loop spans 16 amino acids. CDR1 is MDHEN and CDR2 is SYDVKM in the germline V gene. Trimming removed 6 bases at V and 0 bases at J, with 18 bases between. These data belong to a study of cytomegalovirus exposure and HLA in healthy donors. Whole-study results and caveats: The likely origin of a cluster of highly shared sequence variants was a sequencing artifact. The investigators catalogued 164 TCR beta chains as cytomegalovirus-associated.

Amplification used 60 Vbeta primers and 13 Jbeta primers. Generated by immunoSEQ multiplex PCR, the TCRdb table keeps only in-frame clones and is missing some. Its clone listing holds 100,000 to 150,000 clones. This TCR was recovered from a man aged 30 to 45 in good health and CMV-seronegative. J is TRBJ2-7 and V is TRBV28, with D unclear. Sequences were obtained from PBMCs. The CDR3 reads CASSKKLAAFSYEQYF. As DNA, the CDR3 is TGTGCCAGCAGCAAAAAGTTGGCGGCTTTCTCCTACGAGCAGTACTTC. The full variable domain, its missing parts supplied by reference TRBV28 and TRBJ2-7, is DVKVTQSSRYLVKRTGEKVFLECVQDMDHENMFWYRQDPGLGLRLIYFSYDVKMKEKGDIPEGYSVSREKKERFSLILESASTNQTSMYLCASSKKLAAFSYEQYFGPGTRLTVT.